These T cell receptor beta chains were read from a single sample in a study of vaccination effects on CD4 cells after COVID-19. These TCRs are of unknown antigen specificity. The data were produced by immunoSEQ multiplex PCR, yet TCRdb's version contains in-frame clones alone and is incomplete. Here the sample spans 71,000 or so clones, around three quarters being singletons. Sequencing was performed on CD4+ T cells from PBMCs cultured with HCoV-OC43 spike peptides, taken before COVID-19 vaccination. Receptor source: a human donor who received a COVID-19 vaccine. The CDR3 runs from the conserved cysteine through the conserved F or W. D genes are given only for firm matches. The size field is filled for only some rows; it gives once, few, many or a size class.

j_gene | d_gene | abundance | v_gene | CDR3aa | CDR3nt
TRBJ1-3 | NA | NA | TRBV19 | CATTAGSSGNTIYF | TGTGCCACTACCGCAGGGAGCTCTGGAAACACCATATATTTT
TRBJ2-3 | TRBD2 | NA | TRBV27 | CASSLSRGDTQYF | TGTGCCAGCAGTTTATCGCGGGGGGATACGCAGTATTTT
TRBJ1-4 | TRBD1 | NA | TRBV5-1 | CASSSQGAGEKLFF | TGCGCCAGCAGCTCGCAGGGGGCGGGTGAAAAACTGTTTTTT
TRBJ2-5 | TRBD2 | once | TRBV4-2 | CASSQDRTSGGGTQYF | TGTGCCAGCAGCCAAGATAGGACTAGCGGGGGAGGGACCCAGTACTTC
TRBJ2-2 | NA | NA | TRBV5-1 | CASSLLPAANTGELFF | TGCGCCAGCAGCCTCCTGCCCGCGGCGAACACCGGGGAGCTGTTTTTT
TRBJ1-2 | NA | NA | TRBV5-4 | CASSLYLGNNYGYTF | TGTGCCAGCAGCTTATACTTAGGAAATAACTATGGCTACACCTTC
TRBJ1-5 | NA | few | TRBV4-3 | CASSPEPLGNQPQHF | TGCGCCAGCAGCCCAGAGCCGTTGGGCAATCAGCCCCAGCATTTT
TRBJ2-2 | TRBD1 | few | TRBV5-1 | CASSWDRAGELFF | TGCGCCAGCAGCTGGGACAGGGCCGGGGAGCTGTTTTTT
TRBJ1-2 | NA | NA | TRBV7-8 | CASGTPNYGYTF | TGTGCCAGCGGGACACCCAACTATGGCTACACCTTC
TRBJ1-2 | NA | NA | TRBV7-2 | CASSLDTRGGYTF | TGTGCCAGCAGCTTAGATACAAGAGGGGGCTACACCTTC
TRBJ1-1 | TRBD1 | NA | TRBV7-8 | CASSFRDRATEAFF | TGTGCCAGCAGCTTTAGGGACAGGGCGACTGAAGCTTTCTTT